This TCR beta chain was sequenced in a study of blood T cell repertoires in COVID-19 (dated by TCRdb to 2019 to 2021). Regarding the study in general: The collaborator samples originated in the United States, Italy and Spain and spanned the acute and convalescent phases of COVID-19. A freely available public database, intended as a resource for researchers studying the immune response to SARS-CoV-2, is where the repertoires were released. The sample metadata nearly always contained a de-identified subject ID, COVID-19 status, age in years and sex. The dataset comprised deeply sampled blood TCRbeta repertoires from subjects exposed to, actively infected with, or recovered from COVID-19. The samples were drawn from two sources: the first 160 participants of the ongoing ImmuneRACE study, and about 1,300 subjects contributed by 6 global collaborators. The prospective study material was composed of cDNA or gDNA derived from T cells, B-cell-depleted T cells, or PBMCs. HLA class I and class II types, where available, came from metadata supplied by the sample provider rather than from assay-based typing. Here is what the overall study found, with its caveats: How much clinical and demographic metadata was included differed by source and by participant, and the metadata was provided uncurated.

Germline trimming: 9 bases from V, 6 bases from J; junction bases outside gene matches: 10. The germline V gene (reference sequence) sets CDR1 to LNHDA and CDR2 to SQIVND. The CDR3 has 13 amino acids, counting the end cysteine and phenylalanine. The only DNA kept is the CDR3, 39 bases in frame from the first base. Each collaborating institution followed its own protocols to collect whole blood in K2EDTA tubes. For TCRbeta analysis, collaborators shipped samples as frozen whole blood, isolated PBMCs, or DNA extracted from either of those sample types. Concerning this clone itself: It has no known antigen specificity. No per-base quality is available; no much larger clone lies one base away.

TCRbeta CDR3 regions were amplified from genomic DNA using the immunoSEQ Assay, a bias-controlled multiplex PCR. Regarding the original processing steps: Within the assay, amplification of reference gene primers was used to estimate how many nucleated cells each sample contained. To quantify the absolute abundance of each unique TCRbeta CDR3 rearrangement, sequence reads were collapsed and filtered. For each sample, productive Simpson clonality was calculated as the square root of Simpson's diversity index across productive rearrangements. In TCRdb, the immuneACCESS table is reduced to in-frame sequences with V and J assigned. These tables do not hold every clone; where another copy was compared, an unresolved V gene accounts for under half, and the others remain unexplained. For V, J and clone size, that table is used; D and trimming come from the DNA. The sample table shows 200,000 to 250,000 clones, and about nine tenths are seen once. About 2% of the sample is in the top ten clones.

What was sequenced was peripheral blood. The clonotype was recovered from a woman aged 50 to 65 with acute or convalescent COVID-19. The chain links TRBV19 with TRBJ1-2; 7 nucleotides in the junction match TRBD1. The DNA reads TGTGCCAGCCTTCAAGACAGGGTGAATGGCTACACCTTC. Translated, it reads CASLQDRVNGYTF.